These T cell receptor beta chains were read from a single sample in a study of CD8 T cells in cerebrospinal fluid in Alzheimer's disease. TCRdb re-called the 10x single-cell sequencing reads; every CDR3 protein appears as one record, without DNA. The table for this sample gives around 1,500 distinct CDR3 sequences. Material: cerebrospinal fluid. These receptors were taken from a human donor with Alzheimer's disease. Each CDR3 is given with its conserved first and last residue. Part of the rows lack a size; the others show once, few, many or a class for expanded clones.

v_call: TRBV19; cdr3_length: 17; j_call: TRBJ1-5; clone_size: medium-sized; cdr3_aa: CASRRRGQGLINQPQHF
v_call: TRBV18; cdr3_length: 15; j_call: TRBJ1-2; clone_size: medium-sized; cdr3_aa: CASSPLGSTNYGYTF
v_call: TRBV7-9; cdr3_length: 11; j_call: TRBJ1-3; clone_size: medium-sized; cdr3_aa: CASSFKDTIYF
v_call: TRBV12-3/TRBV12-4; cdr3_length: 15; j_call: TRBJ2-7; clone_size: -; cdr3_aa: CASSLVGGSSYEQYF
v_call: TRBV6-2/TRBV6-3; cdr3_length: 15; j_call: TRBJ1-1; clone_size: medium-sized; cdr3_aa: CASSYLRTGNTEAFF
v_call: TRBV3-1; cdr3_length: 16; j_call: TRBJ2-7; clone_size: medium-sized; cdr3_aa: CASSPTPGLAGGEQYF
v_call: TRBV7-8; cdr3_length: 12; j_call: TRBJ2-7; clone_size: medium-sized; cdr3_aa: CASSLTRYEQYF
v_call: TRBV11-3; cdr3_length: 14; j_call: TRBJ2-7; clone_size: medium-sized; cdr3_aa: CASSLDLGSGEQYF
v_call: TRBV20-1; cdr3_length: 14; j_call: TRBJ1-2; clone_size: medium-sized; cdr3_aa: CSALNPDGHYGYTF
v_call: TRBV7-9; cdr3_length: 15; j_call: TRBJ2-3; clone_size: medium-sized; cdr3_aa: CASGGTLISTDTQYF
v_call: TRBV7-8; cdr3_length: 17; j_call: TRBJ2-2; clone_size: medium-sized; cdr3_aa: CASSLIGTGGPTGELFF
v_call: TRBV9; cdr3_length: 17; j_call: TRBJ2-7; clone_size: medium-sized; cdr3_aa: CASSVRPSGSGRYEQYF
v_call: TRBV28; cdr3_length: 14; j_call: TRBJ1-4; clone_size: large; cdr3_aa: CASSFSDSREKLFF
v_call: TRBV12-5; cdr3_length: 13; j_call: TRBJ2-7; clone_size: medium-sized; cdr3_aa: CASARDFSYEQYF
v_call: TRBV4-1; cdr3_length: 16; j_call: TRBJ2-7; clone_size: large; cdr3_aa: CASSQDSTGATYEQYF
v_call: TRBV13; cdr3_length: 16; j_call: TRBJ2-1; clone_size: medium-sized; cdr3_aa: CASSALAGGSYNEQFF
v_call: TRBV2; cdr3_length: 14; j_call: TRBJ2-7; clone_size: medium-sized; cdr3_aa: CASGDGLLTYEQYF
v_call: TRBV4-1; cdr3_length: 15; j_call: TRBJ2-3; clone_size: large; cdr3_aa: CASSQAGRGTDTQYF
v_call: TRBV28; cdr3_length: 15; j_call: TRBJ2-1; clone_size: large; cdr3_aa: CASSLSAGVLNEQFF
v_call: TRBV7-3; cdr3_length: 13; j_call: TRBJ2-2; clone_size: large; cdr3_aa: CASSLFRTGELFF
v_call: TRBV9; cdr3_length: 17; j_call: TRBJ1-2; clone_size: medium-sized; cdr3_aa: CASSVQEFLVVNYGYTF
v_call: TRBV30; cdr3_length: 15; j_call: TRBJ1-1; clone_size: -; cdr3_aa: CAWSPTARWDTEAFF
v_call: TRBV3-1; cdr3_length: 13; j_call: TRBJ2-5; clone_size: -; cdr3_aa: CASSQDSPETQYF
v_call: TRBV5-4; cdr3_length: 14; j_call: TRBJ1-3; clone_size: medium-sized; cdr3_aa: CATTRGFSGNTIYF
v_call: TRBV6-5; cdr3_length: 13; j_call: TRBJ1-2; clone_size: medium-sized; cdr3_aa: CASSYLGRNGYTF
v_call: TRBV11-2; cdr3_length: 15; j_call: TRBJ2-3; clone_size: large; cdr3_aa: CASRGSGTSTDTQYF
v_call: TRBV20-1; cdr3_length: 15; j_call: TRBJ2-3; clone_size: -; cdr3_aa: CSANNRGRDTDTQYF
v_call: TRBV2; cdr3_length: 14; j_call: TRBJ2-7; clone_size: medium-sized; cdr3_aa: CASREDRVIHEQYF
v_call: TRBV5-1; cdr3_length: 13; j_call: TRBJ2-1; clone_size: large; cdr3_aa: CASSPTLGNEQFF
v_call: TRBV5-5; cdr3_length: 13; j_call: TRBJ2-2; clone_size: medium-sized; cdr3_aa: CASSLVHHRELFF
v_call: TRBV2; cdr3_length: 14; j_call: TRBJ2-3; clone_size: medium-sized; cdr3_aa: CAITGDGRTDTQYF
v_call: TRBV25-1; cdr3_length: 16; j_call: TRBJ2-7; clone_size: medium-sized; cdr3_aa: CASSLGITGQTYEQYF
v_call: TRBV7-3; cdr3_length: 15; j_call: TRBJ2-1; clone_size: medium-sized; cdr3_aa: CASSLMGLAAHEQFF